A single sample is the source of the 30 T cell receptor beta chains below, sequenced in a study of blood T cell repertoires in COVID-19. The repertoire was sequenced with immunoSEQ multiplex PCR; TCRdb's copy has only in-frame clones and lacks some. The sample lists about 160,000 clones; 70% to 90% were seen once. Sequenced material: peripheral blood. The origin of the receptors is a man aged 35-49 years with acute or convalescent COVID-19.

This chain joins TRBV7-8 and TRBJ1-5; maybe TRBD1 (6 bases). Germline loops: CDR1 SGHVS, CDR2 FQNEAQ. The V end lost 5 bases, the J end lost 3 bases, and 17 bases lay between the germline ends. This CDR3 spans 16 amino acids. DNA of the CDR3: TGTGCCAGCAGCCTAGGGAGTGGACAGTTCAATCAGCCCCAGCATTTT. This encodes CASSLGSGQFNQPQHF.

In its sample, this clone was seen once. The J gene is TRBJ2-7, the V gene TRBV9; 13 nucleotides line up with TRBD2. V dropped 3 bases and J dropped 7; count of bases not matched to a gene: 4. Germline CDR1 is SGDLS and CDR2 is YYNGEE. This CDR3 contains 14 residues. The CDR3 spells CASSAGLAGREQYF. CDR3 nucleotides: TGTGCCAGCAGCGCGGGACTAGCGGGGCGAGAGCAGTACTTC.

This chain joins TRBV3-1 (or the pseudogene TRBV3-2) and TRBJ2-2; the D gene is possibly TRBD1 (5 bases). CDR1 and CDR2 (germline): LGHDT, YNNKEL (reference sequence). This CDR3 spans 14 amino acids. V gave up 3 bases and J gave up 1 base, with 6 bases separating them. The CDR3 region is CASSQTENTGELFF. In DNA, the CDR3 is TGTGCCAGCAGCCAGACAGAGAACACCGGGGAGCTGTTTTTT.

The chain uses TRBV4-2 and TRBJ1-4, with 8 bases fitting TRBD1. J gave up 2 bases and V 4 bases, and 3 bases lay outside the gene matches. Germline V gene data show CDR1 as LGHNA and CDR2 as YNFKEQ. This CDR3 contains 15 residues. This CDR3 is CASSPRTGTNEKLFF. The DNA of the CDR3 is TGTGCCAGCAGCCCCCGGACAGGGACTAATGAAAAACTGTTTTTT.

This chain joins TRBV25-1 and TRBJ2-2; perhaps TRBD2 as D (6 bases). V was shortened by 2 bases and J by 4 bases, with 11 bases between the two germline ends. The CDR3 has 15 residues. Germline values: CDR1 MGHDK, CDR2 SYGVNS. The CDR3 spells CASSEGGVGTGELFF. CDR3 nucleotide sequence: TGTGCCAGCAGTGAAGGAGGGGTTGGCACCGGGGAGCTGTTTTTT.

The chain employs TRBV19 and TRBJ2-5, with 7 bases aligning to TRBD2. The CDR3 spans 14 residues. J gave up 4 bases and V 7 bases, and 9 bases lay outside the gene matches. In germline, CDR1 is LNHDA, CDR2 SQIVND (reference sequence). CDR3: CASKTSPQGETQYF. CDR3 sequence (DNA): TGTGCCAGTAAGACTAGCCCTCAAGGAGAGACCCAGTACTTC.

The V and J genes are TRBV2 and TRBJ1-2; D ambiguous. The germline gives CDR1 SNHLY, CDR2 FYNNEI. The CDR3 length is 12 residues. With 3 bases removed from V and 6 bases from J, the gap between germline ends came to 8 bases. The DNA for the CDR3 is TGTGCCAGCAGTGATTATAATGATGGCTACACCTTC. Its protein is CASSDYNDGYTF.

The V and J genes are TRBV5-6 and TRBJ2-3, with a tentative D call TRBD1 (5 bases). V was trimmed by 0 bases and J by 6 bases, leaving 8 bases between them. The germline CDR1 and CDR2 sequences are SGHDT and YYEEEE. The CDR3 sequence is 13 residues long. This chain's CDR3 is CASSLAGSDTQYF. CDR3 DNA sequence: TGTGCCAGCAGCTTGGCAGGGTCCGATACGCAGTATTTT.

CDR3 sequence (DNA): TGTGCCTGGGCGATGGGACAGGGTGATGGTGGCTACACCTTC. Its protein product is CAWAMGQGDGGYTF. The chain links TRBV30 to TRBJ1-2; 9 nucleotides agree with TRBD1. Trimming removed 5 bases from V and 7 bases from J; junction bases left unmatched: 11. The length of the CDR3 is 14 residues. Germline V gene sequence: CDR1 GTSNPN, CDR2 SVGIG (reference sequence).

The V call is TRBV2, the J call TRBJ2-1; 7 bases map to TRBD1. Losses at the gene ends were 5 bases for V and 8 bases for J; bases not matched to a gene: 12. This CDR3 contains 15 residues. CDR1 is SNHLY and CDR2 is FYNNEI in the germline V gene. CDR3 region: CASSLTGVAGDEQFF. The CDR3 DNA follows: TGTGCCAGCAGTTTAACAGGGGTAGCTGGAGATGAGCAGTTCTTC.

The genes are TRBV10-1 and TRBJ2-1; the match to TRBD2 covers 9 bases. Germline trimming cut 2 bases from V and 10 bases from J; bases unmatched to any gene: 12. From germline, CDR1 is WNHNN and CDR2 SYGVQD (reference sequence). This CDR3 is 16 amino acids long. CDR3 amino acids: CASSESLAGSVGEQFF. CDR3 nucleotides: TGCGCCAGCAGTGAGAGCCTAGCGGGGTCCGTAGGGGAGCAGTTCTTC.

This clone has a single count. V usage is TRBV6-5 and J usage is TRBJ1-1; D call uncertain. V dropped 5 bases and J dropped 1 base, with 11 bases sitting between them. The CDR3 loop spans 14 amino acids. Germline V gene data show CDR1 as MNHEY and CDR2 as SVGAGI. CDR3 DNA: TGTGCCAGCAGTCCCCCCCCAGGGAACACTGAAGCTTTCTTT. Encoded protein: CASSPPPGNTEAFF.

The chain combines TRBV6-2 or TRBV6-3 with TRBJ1-2; D may be TRBD1 (5 bases). Germline V gene data show CDR1 as MNHEY and CDR2 as SVGEGT. Deletions cut 2 bases from V and 5 bases from J, with 9 bases between. This CDR3 is built from 13 residues. The CDR3 nucleotides are TGTGCCAGCAGTTACAAAGCAGGGTATGGCTACACCTTC. Translation: CASSYKAGYGYTF.

This clone has more than one count but fewer than ten. The chain combines TRBV11-3 with TRBJ2-1; D is unclear. Trimming left V 3 bases short and J 2 bases short, with 11 bases between. Per germline, CDR1 SGHNT and CDR2 YENEEA. The CDR3 sequence is 15 residues long. The CDR3 region has the DNA TGTGCCAGCAGCTTTTCAAACAGAGCCTACAATGAGCAGTTCTTC. Protein: CASSFSNRAYNEQFF.

The J gene is TRBJ2-7, the V gene TRBV9; D possibly corresponds to TRBD1 (6 bases). The CDR3 is made up of 15 amino acids. The germline CDR1 and CDR2 sequences are SGDLS and YYNGEE. V was cut by 4 bases and J by 4 bases, with 18 bases left in between. CDR3: CASSKSPGQDYEQYF. CDR3 DNA: TGTGCCAGCAGCAAATCGCCGGGACAAGATTACGAGCAGTACTTC. Combining the CDR3 with reference TRBV9 and TRBJ2-7 gives the whole variable domain DSGVTQTPKHLITATGQRVTLRCSPRSGDLSVYWYQQSLDQGLQFLIQYYNGEERAKGNILERFSAQQFPDLHSELNLSSLELGDSALYFCASSKSPGQDYEQYFGPGTRLTVT.

This chain uses TRBV7-8 with TRBJ2-1; D unresolved. This CDR3 region has 14 residues. From germline, CDR1 is SGHVS and CDR2 FQNEAQ. The V gene lost 3 bases and the J gene lost 2 bases, with 8 bases spanning the gap. CDR3 nucleotides: TGTGCCAGCAGCTTTTCGAGTCCCTACAATGAGCAGTTCTTC. Its translation is CASSFSSPYNEQFF.

To note about this clone: Other nucleotide sequences in the sample specify the same CDR3. V gene TRBV6-5 combines with J gene TRBJ1-3; D perhaps matches TRBD1 (6 bases). Per germline, CDR1 MNHEY and CDR2 SVGAGI. CDR3 length: 14 amino acids. Trimming removed 7 bases from V and 1 base from J, with 11 bases in between. This CDR3 is CASTRGGSGNTIYF. CDR3 sequence (DNA): TGTGCCAGCACTCGAGGGGGTTCTGGAAACACCATATATTTT.

This clone was seen just once. J is TRBJ1-2 and V is TRBV11-2, with D perhaps matching TRBD1 (6 bases). The CDR3 is made up of 14 amino acids. Germline CDR1 reads SGHAT; CDR2 reads FQNNGV. Trimming shortened V by 0 bases and J by 7 bases, and 12 bases separated the two germline ends. DNA for the CDR3: TGTGCCAGCAGCTTAGAGAACAGGGTTGGTGGCTACACCTTC. It yields the protein CASSLENRVGGYTF.

The chain is built from TRBV3-1 (or the pseudogene TRBV3-2) and TRBJ2-5; no clear D. V lost 0 bases and J lost 7, with 15 bases in between. Per the germline V gene, CDR1 is LGHDT and CDR2 is YNNKEL (reference sequence). This CDR3 is 15 amino acids long. Here the CDR3 DNA reads TGTGCCAGCAGCCAAGACACCGTCGAGCGTCGGACCCAGTACTTC. Translation: CASSQDTVERRTQYF.

This clone was picked up one time. CDR3 bases: TGTGCCAGCAGCCCAAGACGGGGGGCGCTCGAAGATACGCAGTATTTT. Residues: CASSPRRGALEDTQYF. The chain recombines TRBV9 with TRBJ2-3; possible D gene TRBD2, 7 bases. Trimming stripped 4 bases from V and 5 bases from J, with 20 bases between. CDR1 SGDLS and CDR2 YYNGEE come from the germline V gene. CDR3 length equals 16 residues.

The chain is built from TRBV11-2 and TRBJ1-1; the D gene is possibly TRBD1 (5 bases). CDR1 and CDR2 (germline): SGHAT, FQNNGV. V gave up 1 base and J gave up 8 bases, with 17 bases separating them. CDR3 length: 15 residues. DNA of the CDR3: TGTGCCAGCAGCTTAGCAGCCGCCAGCGGGACGGAAGCTTTCTTT. Its translation: CASSLAAASGTEAFF.

V gene TRBV19 combines with J gene TRBJ1-2; weak D call: TRBD1 (5 bases). The V and J ends lost 8 bases and 4 bases respectively, with 17 bases between them. The germline gives CDR1 LNHDA, CDR2 SQIVND (reference sequence). There are 14 residues in the CDR3. The CDR3 sequence is CASSPGGTAYGYTF. DNA for the CDR3: TGTGCCAGTTCCCCGGGAGGGACCGCCTATGGCTACACCTTC.

The chain employs TRBV7-9 and TRBJ1-4; TRBD1 is a possible D gene (5 bases). Germline V lookup: CDR1 SEHNR, CDR2 FQNEAQ (reference sequence). V lost 1 base and J 8 bases, leaving 11 bases between the germline ends. The CDR3 has 14 amino acids. The chain's CDR3 is CASSLGIGGEKLFF. For the CDR3, the DNA is TGTGCCAGCAGCTTAGGGATCGGGGGAGAAAAACTGTTTTTT.

The chain couples TRBV11-2 to TRBJ1-2; 9 bases map to TRBD1. Germline CDR1 and CDR2: SGHAT and FQNNGV. The CDR3 is made up of 13 amino acids. The V and J ends lost 6 bases and 5 bases, in that order; junction bases with no gene match: 4. CDR3 coding DNA: TGTGCCAGCAGGGGGACAGGGCCGTATGGCTACACCTTC. This gives the protein CASRGTGPYGYTF.

The chain employs TRBV28 and TRBJ1-2, with TRBD1 matching 9 bases. V gave up 4 bases and J gave up 9 bases; unmatched junction bases: 9. Germline CDR1 MDHEN, CDR2 SYDVKM. The CDR3 runs to 14 residues. The CDR3 region is CASSSSSDRGRYTF. The CDR3 region has the DNA TGTGCCAGCAGTTCCTCTTCGGACAGGGGACGCTACACCTTC.

The chain is built from TRBV28 and TRBJ2-1; 12 nucleotides agree with TRBD2. Germline trimming cut 5 bases from V and 5 bases from J; bases unmatched to any gene: 10. Per the germline V gene, CDR1 is MDHEN and CDR2 is SYDVKM. There are 17 residues in the CDR3. Here the CDR3 DNA reads TGTGCCAGCAGTCGCCTAGAAACTAGCGGGGGGAACAATGAGCAGTTCTTC. It is translated as CASSRLETSGGNNEQFF.

The chain is built from TRBV5-6 and TRBJ2-7; no definite D call. Germline V gives CDR1 SGHDT, CDR2 YYEEEE. CDR3 length: 14 amino acids. Between the trimmed V and J ends, which lost 2 bases and 3 bases, there was a span of 12 bases. The CDR3 is CASSFTLGSYEQYF. The CDR3 nucleotides are TGTGCCAGCAGCTTTACCCTAGGAAGCTACGAGCAGTACTTC.

The table lists this clone with a few counts. This chain uses TRBV27 with TRBJ2-3, with D possibly matching TRBD1 (6 bases). The CDR3 totals 14 residues. V was trimmed by 0 bases and J by 6 bases, leaving 10 bases between them. Per the germline V gene, CDR1 is MNHEY and CDR2 is SMNVEV (reference sequence). CDR3 coding DNA: TGTGCCAGCAGTTTATCGAGAGGGGGTGATACGCAGTATTTT. As protein: CASSLSRGGDTQYF.

The chain carries TRBV2 and TRBJ2-5, with D tentatively TRBD2 (6 bases). The germline V gene has CDR1 SNHLY and CDR2 FYNNEI. The CDR3 runs to 11 residues. Between the trimmed V and J ends, which lost 7 bases and 5 bases, there was a span of 8 bases. The DNA of the CDR3 is TGTGCCAGCACTGGGGGGGAGACCCAGTACTTC. Residues: CASTGGETQYF.

The chain carries TRBV19 and TRBJ2-5; 8 bases agree with TRBD1. With V trimmed by 6 bases and J by 2 bases, 8 bases remained unmatched. CDR1 and CDR2 (germline): LNHDA, SQIVND (reference sequence). The CDR3 loop spans 15 amino acids. Written as DNA, the CDR3 is TGTGCCAGTAGCGCAAGACAGGGGACTCAAGAGACCCAGTACTTC. It translates to CASSARQGTQETQYF.